This TCR beta chain appears in the sequencing data of a study of neurological immune-mediated disorders. The overall study: Of the approximately 35 patients who had multiple sclerosis, roughly 31 had the relapsing-remitting form and 3 had the secondary progressive form.

Germline assignment: CDR1 WSHSY and CDR2 SAAADI. This CDR3 has 14 residues. The V gene end was trimmed by 8 bases and the J gene end by 7 bases; junction bases not matched to a gene: 8. This clonotype was recorded many times. TCRdb re-called the 5' RACE reads with MiXCR, one entry per CDR3 protein. The sample yields tens of thousands of distinct CDR3 sequences, approximately 4% seen once. The sequence came from a middle-aged man with multiple sclerosis. The chain is built from TRBV10-2 and TRBJ2-1, with TRBD2 matching 10 bases. Material for sequencing was PBMCs. CDR3 region: CASRGSGRENEQFF. The CDR3 nucleotides read TGCGCCAGCCGCGGGAGCGGGAGGGAAAATGAGCAGTTCTTC.